This T cell receptor (beta chain) was captured in a study of cytomegalovirus exposure and HLA in healthy donors. Turning to the study itself: The roughly 120 validation repertoires matched the roughly 630 first-cohort repertoires in platform, a later analysis reported.

V shed 3 bases and J 8 bases; nucleotides not matched to a gene: 5. From germline, CDR1 is MNHNS and CDR2 SASEGT. This CDR3 has 14 amino acids. Assay: immunoSEQ multiplex PCR; the TCRdb copy retains only in-frame clones and omits some. Altogether 70,000 to 75,000 clones are present, roughly 94% being singletons, with the ten largest covering more than 1.2%. The genes are TRBV6-1 and TRBJ2-1; 9 positions match TRBD2. This TCR came from a man between 18 and 35 years old in good health and CMV-seropositive. The sequencing sample was made of PBMCs. CDR3 nucleotides: TGTGCCAGCAGTGATTTCGGACTAGCGCATGAGCAGTTCTTC. This codes for CASSDFGLAHEQFF.